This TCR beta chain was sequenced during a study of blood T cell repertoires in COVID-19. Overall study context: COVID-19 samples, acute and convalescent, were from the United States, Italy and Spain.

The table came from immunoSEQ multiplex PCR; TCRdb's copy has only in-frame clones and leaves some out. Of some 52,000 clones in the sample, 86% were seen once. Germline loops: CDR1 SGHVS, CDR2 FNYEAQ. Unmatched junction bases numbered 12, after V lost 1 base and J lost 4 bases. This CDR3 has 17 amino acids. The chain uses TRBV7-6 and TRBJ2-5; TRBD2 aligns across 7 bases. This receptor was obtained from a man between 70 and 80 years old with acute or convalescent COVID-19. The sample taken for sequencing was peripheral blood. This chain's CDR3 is CASSLGWREMGGETQYF. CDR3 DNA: TGTGCCAGCAGCTTAGGATGGCGGGAGATGGGTGGAGAGACCCAGTACTTC.